This T cell receptor beta chain was profiled in a study of cytomegalovirus exposure and HLA in healthy donors. Overall study results and limits: The classifier was said to identify cytomegalovirus status with high specificity and sensitivity. In vitro work confirmed that a few CMV-associated chains recognize CMV antigens.

A remark on this clone: What it binds is unknown.

Generated by immunoSEQ multiplex PCR, the TCRdb table keeps only in-frame clones and is missing some. The table lists approximately 160,000 clones, nearly 90% of them singletons. Germline-derived CDR1 and CDR2 are SGHNT and YENEEA. The CDR3 extends over 13 amino acids. With V trimmed by 7 bases and J by 6 bases, 5 bases remained unmatched. This sequence was found in a woman under 30 in good health and CMV-seropositive. J is TRBJ2-1 and V is TRBV11-3, with TRBD1 identical over 8 bases. The sequenced material came from PBMCs. As DNA, the CDR3 is TGTGCCAGCATAAAAACAGGGGGCAATGAGCAGTTCTTC. Residues: CASIKTGGNEQFF.